This passage covers 25 T cell receptor beta chains from one sample sequenced in a study of cytomegalovirus exposure and HLA in healthy donors (dated by TCRdb to about 2017). Libraries were prepared through the immunoSEQ multiplex PCR assay. TCRdb stores this immuneACCESS table with in-frame sequences only. Part of the clones is absent; in the studies checked, under half of the shortfall reflects unresolved V genes, and no reason is known for the rest. Here the sample has 50,000 or so clones; 75% to 95% occur a single time. Jointly, the top ten make up 2% to 2.5% of the sample. Sequencing input: PBMCs. These receptors were obtained from a woman in her thirties in good health and CMV-seronegative.

V is TRBV30 and J is TRBJ2-1, with 9 bases lining up with TRBD2. The ends lost 2 bases at V and 5 bases at J; junction bases unmatched: 7. This CDR3 has 15 residues. Germline V gives CDR1 GTSNPN, CDR2 SVGIG (reference sequence). CDR3 DNA sequence: TGTGCCTGGAGTCGAGGGCTAGCGGGAAACAATGAGCAGTTCTTC. Protein: CAWSRGLAGNNEQFF.

This rearrangement joins TRBV19 to TRBJ2-5, with 10 positions matching TRBD1. V dropped 6 bases and J dropped 7; count of bases not matched to a gene: 14. The CDR3 has 16 amino acids. CDR1 is LNHDA, CDR2 SQIVND, per germline (reference sequence). CDR3 in amino acids: CASSLPMDRGYRTQYF. DNA for the CDR3: TGTGCCAGTAGCCTACCCATGGACAGGGGGTATCGGACCCAGTACTTC.

The chain couples TRBV6-1 to TRBJ2-3, with 8 nucleotides matching TRBD2. The junction had 7 bases not matched to a gene; V was cut back by 4 bases and J by 4 bases. This CDR3 is 15 amino acids long. Germline V gives CDR1 MNHNS, CDR2 SASEGT. The CDR3 sequence is CASSAYSGKADTQYF. CDR3 bases: TGTGCCAGCAGTGCTTATAGCGGGAAGGCAGATACGCAGTATTTT.

V gene TRBV11-2 combines with J gene TRBJ1-1; D is possibly TRBD1 (5 bases). This CDR3 is 14 amino acids long. CDR1 is SGHAT, CDR2 FQNNGV, per germline. V was trimmed by 0 bases and J by 4 bases, leaving 9 bases between them. The CDR3 loop reads CASSLEAGPTEAFF. For the CDR3, the DNA is TGTGCCAGCAGCTTAGAGGCGGGGCCCACTGAAGCTTTCTTT.

A single count supports this clone. The rearrangement uses TRBV5-6 and TRBJ2-4, with TRBD2 identical over 7 bases. Germline lookup yields CDR1 SGHDT and CDR2 YYEEEE. V lost 0 bases and J lost 0; bases outside the gene matches: 6. The CDR3 length is 17 residues. CDR3 in DNA: TGTGCCAGCAGCTTGGCTTGGGTAGCGGGAGCCAAAAACATTCAGTACTTC. Translated: CASSLAWVAGAKNIQYF.

This clone was seen a handful of times. The V gene is TRBV5-6, the J gene TRBJ2-7; 10 nucleotides line up with TRBD2. The CDR3 runs to 18 residues. The V segment lost 1 base and the J segment 5 bases; nucleotides outside the gene matches: 15. CDR1 is SGHDT and CDR2 is YYEEEE in the germline V gene. The CDR3 sequence: CASSLRGLAGASGHEQYF. In DNA, the CDR3 is TGTGCCAGCAGCTTGCGGGGGCTAGCGGGAGCCTCAGGACACGAGCAGTACTTC.

The rearrangement links TRBV6-1 to TRBJ1-5; D uncertain. This CDR3 contains 15 residues. V lost 4 bases, J lost 1 base, and 11 bases lay in between. CDR1 and CDR2 from the germline V gene are MNHNS and SASEGT. CDR3 protein: CASSVDNPSNQPQHF. The CDR3 nucleotides read TGTGCCAGCAGTGTTGACAACCCGAGCAATCAGCCCCAGCATTTT.

V is TRBV30 and J is TRBJ1-1, with D unresolved. Germline CDR1 reads GTSNPN; CDR2 reads SVGIG (reference sequence). Trimming stripped 0 bases from V and 1 base from J, with 12 bases between. The CDR3 length is 15 residues. The CDR3 nucleotides are TGTGCCTGGAGTGTATTTATGGGGAGGAACACTGAAGCTTTCTTT. Its protein is CAWSVFMGRNTEAFF. Full variable domain (rest looked up from reference TRBV30 and TRBJ1-1): SQTIHQWPATLVQPVGSPLSLECTVEGTSNPNLYWYRQAAGRGLQLLFYSVGIGQISSEVPQNLSASRPQDRQFILSSKKLLLSDSGFYLCAWSVFMGRNTEAFFGQGTRLTVV.

This chain links TRBV9 with TRBJ2-5, with 10 bases aligning to TRBD1. Trimming cost V 4 bases and J 5 bases; bases outside gene matches: 8. The length of the CDR3 is 15 residues. Germline V lookup: CDR1 SGDLS, CDR2 YYNGEE. The CDR3 loop is CASSYRQGARETQYF. For the CDR3, the DNA is TGTGCCAGCAGCTACCGACAGGGGGCTCGGGAGACCCAGTACTTC. Variable domain in full (rest from reference TRBV9 and TRBJ2-5): DSGVTQTPKHLITATGQRVTLRCSPRSGDLSVYWYQQSLDQGLQFLIQYYNGEERAKGNILERFSAQQFPDLHSELNLSSLELGDSALYFCASSYRQGARETQYFGPGTRLLVL.

The chain recombines TRBV7-2 with TRBJ2-6, with TRBD2 identical over 11 bases. V trimming: 2 bases; J trimming: 3 bases; junction bases outside the gene matches: 3. Germline V gives CDR1 SGHTA, CDR2 FQGNSA. The CDR3 has 17 amino acids. The CDR3 nucleotides are TGTGCCAGCAGCTTATTACTAGCGGGAGATGGGGCCAACGTCCTGACTTTC. Residues: CASSLLLAGDGANVLTF.

This clone was counted a few times. The J gene is TRBJ2-7, the V gene TRBV7-2; 7 positions match TRBD2. The CDR3 covers 14 residues. Germline V gene sequence: CDR1 SGHTA, CDR2 FQGNSA. With 3 bases clipped from V and 2 bases from J, the junction kept 4 bases outside the gene matches. CDR3 coding DNA: TGTGCCAGCAGCTTGGCGGGAGATACCTACGAGCAGTACTTC. As protein: CASSLAGDTYEQYF.

CDR3 amino acids: CASSTGIQPQHF. The CDR3 nucleotides are TGTGCCAGCAGCACAGGGATCCAGCCCCAGCATTTT. V and J are TRBV7-9 and TRBJ1-5; TRBD1 is a possible D gene (6 bases). Per germline, CDR1 SEHNR and CDR2 FQNEAQ (reference sequence). This CDR3 is built from 12 residues. Trimming left V 5 bases short and J 7 bases short, with 9 bases between.

V is TRBV7-8 and J is TRBJ1-1; D is unclear. The germline gives CDR1 SGHVS, CDR2 FQNEAQ. Trimming removed 1 base at V and 14 bases at J, with 14 bases between. This CDR3 region has 12 residues. The CDR3 DNA is TGTGCCAGCAGCTTAGGCAGGTTCGACGCGTTCTTT. This encodes CASSLGRFDAFF.

The chain has TRBV9 and TRBJ1-5; 9 bases agree with TRBD1. The CDR3 spans 16 residues. Unmatched junction bases numbered 6, after V lost 5 bases and J lost 0 bases. From germline, CDR1 is SGDLS and CDR2 YYNGEE. The CDR3 DNA follows: TGTGCCAGCAGTTCCGGGACAGGGAATAGCAATCAGCCCCAGCATTTT. It codes for CASSSGTGNSNQPQHF.

This chain connects TRBV6-5 to TRBJ1-2, with a tentative D call TRBD1 (5 bases). This CDR3 contains 15 residues. Trimming shortened V by 4 bases and J by 6 bases, and 18 bases separated the two germline ends. In germline, CDR1 is MNHEY, CDR2 SVGAGI. The CDR3 protein is CASSSYGGSVDGYTF. The CDR3 bases are TGTGCCAGCAGTTCCTACGGGGGGTCCGTCGATGGCTACACCTTC.

This chain uses TRBV6-5 with TRBJ2-5, with a possible D match to TRBD1 (5 bases). V was pared by 2 bases and J by 0 bases, with 10 bases between. The CDR3 spans 15 residues. CDR1 and CDR2 (germline): MNHEY, SVGAGI. The CDR3 is CASSYVLRDQETQYF. Here the CDR3 DNA reads TGTGCCAGCAGTTACGTTCTCAGGGACCAAGAGACCCAGTACTTC.

The chain employs TRBV28 and TRBJ1-4, with 12 bases aligning to TRBD1. The germline V gene has CDR1 MDHEN and CDR2 SYDVKM. Unmatched junction bases numbered 7, after V lost 5 bases and J lost 12 bases. This CDR3 comprises 14 residues. This CDR3 reads CASSLGQGAVELFF. The CDR3 nucleotides read TGTGCCAGCAGTCTGGGACAGGGGGCGGTGGAACTGTTTTTT.

This chain joins TRBV5-1 and TRBJ2-5; 10 nucleotides agree with TRBD2. Trimming at V came to 7 bases and at J to 3 bases, leaving 9 bases not matched to a gene. From germline, CDR1 is SGHRS and CDR2 YFSETQ. CDR3 length equals 15 residues. As DNA, the CDR3 is TGCGCCAGCGACGTGGGTCTAGCGGGAGAAGAGACCCAGTACTTC. Its translation is CASDVGLAGEETQYF.

This chain links TRBV2 with TRBJ1-2, with 7 bases fitting TRBD1. The CDR3 extends over 16 amino acids. J lost 1 base, V lost 4 bases, and 9 bases had no gene match. Germline CDR1 and CDR2: SNHLY and FYNNEI. CDR3 residues: CASSATTRDSNYGYTF. CDR3 bases: TGTGCCAGCAGTGCGACTACCCGGGACAGTAACTATGGCTACACCTTC.

On this clone: This CDR3 is also generated by other DNA sequences in the sample. The chain couples TRBV5-6 to TRBJ1-1; D is possibly TRBD1 (5 bases). Germline loops: CDR1 SGHDT, CDR2 YYEEEE. Trimming pared 3 bases from V and 5 bases from J, leaving 14 bases between. There are 14 residues in the CDR3. CDR3 amino acids: CASSWGPGGTEAFF. In DNA, the CDR3 is TGTGCCAGCAGCTGGGGCCCGGGGGGGACTGAAGCTTTCTTT.

The J gene is TRBJ1-1, the V gene TRBV29-1, with unresolved D. From germline, CDR1 is SQVTM and CDR2 ANQGSEA. CDR3 length: 14 residues. Trimming left V 1 base short and J 2 bases short, with 11 bases between. CDR3 sequence (DNA): TGCAGCGTTGAAGGGCCCACAGCCAACACTGAAGCTTTCTTT. Its protein is CSVEGPTANTEAFF.

The chain is built from TRBV14 and TRBJ2-5; D not certain. The CDR3 loop spans 14 amino acids. Trimming left V 3 bases short and J 2 bases short, with 10 bases between. Germline V CDR1 and CDR2: SGHDN, FVKESK. In DNA form, the CDR3 reads TGTGCCAGCAGCCAGGCTTACCTGCAAGAGACCCAGTACTTC. Protein product: CASSQAYLQETQYF.

This chain connects TRBV27 to TRBJ2-7, with TRBD1 as a possible D gene (6 bases). The CDR3 is 14 residues long. The germline V and J ends were trimmed by 0 bases and 3 bases, with 9 bases remaining between them. Germline CDR1 MNHEY, CDR2 SMNVEV (reference sequence). CDR3 region: CASSLSWDNYEQYF. The DNA of the CDR3 is TGTGCCAGCAGTTTATCATGGGACAACTACGAGCAGTACTTC.

The chain uses TRBV30 and TRBJ2-5, with 7 nucleotides matching TRBD2. Per germline, CDR1 GTSNPN and CDR2 SVGIG (reference sequence). The CDR3 extends over 19 amino acids. Trimming removed 0 bases from V and 4 bases from J; junction bases left unmatched: 20. CDR3 DNA: TGTGCCTGGAGTGTACCTCGACTAGCATCGGGAGGATTTACAGAGACCCAGTACTTC. Translating gives CAWSVPRLASGGFTETQYF.

The chain joins TRBV30 to TRBJ1-2; TRBD1 might be the D (5 bases). This CDR3 region has 13 residues. The V end lost 2 bases, the J end lost 7 bases, and 14 bases lay between the germline ends. The germline V gene encodes CDR1 GTSNPN and CDR2 SVGIG (reference sequence). The CDR3 loop is CAWSTRGLRGYTF. The CDR3 DNA sequence: TGTGCCTGGAGTACAAGGGGATTGCGTGGCTACACCTTC. The full variable domain, its missing parts supplied by reference TRBV30 and TRBJ1-2, is SQTIHQWPATLVQPVGSPLSLECTVEGTSNPNLYWYRQAAGRGLQLLFYSVGIGQISSEVPQNLSASRPQDRQFILSSKKLLLSDSGFYLCAWSTRGLRGYTFGSGTRLTVV.